The rows below give T cell receptor beta chains drawn from one sample of a study of cytomegalovirus exposure and HLA in healthy donors. Assay used: immunoSEQ multiplex PCR; TCRdb lists only in-frame clones, some missing. The sample yields about 130,000 clones, approximately 94% seen once. Material: PBMCs. The source of these receptors is a man younger than 35 in good health and CMV-seronegative. Each CDR3 is given with its conserved first and last residue. Fields, in order: D gene, clone size, V gene, J gene, CDR3 DNA, CDR3 protein. A D gene is named only where the DNA matches it firmly. Clone size is given for some rows only: seen once, a few or many times, or a class if the clone is expanded.

>TRBD2|.|TRBV2|TRBJ2-3
TGTGCCACCCCCCAGCGGGAGGGCATCACAGATACGCAGTATTTT
CATPQREGITDTQYF
>TRBD1|.|TRBV25-1|TRBJ1-1
TGTGCCCAACAGGGGCGGAGGACTGAAGCTTTCTTT
CAQQGRRTEAFF
>.|.|TRBV7-9|TRBJ1-2
TGTGCCAGCAACCCCCCAGGGATATCCTATGGCTACACCTTC
CASNPPGISYGYTF
>TRBD2|.|TRBV6-5|TRBJ2-5
TGTGCCAGCAAAAGGGGTTGGGGACTACAAGAGACCCAGTACTTC
CASKRGWGLQETQYF
>.|.|TRBV10-1|TRBJ1-2
TGCGCCAGCCTGGGACTGTATGGCTACACCTTC
CASLGLYGYTF
>.|once|TRBV4-3|TRBJ2-7
TGCGCCAGCAGCCAAATAGCTAGATCCAGCGAGCAGTACTTC
CASSQIARSSEQYF
>.|.|TRBV27|TRBJ1-5
TGTGCCAGCAGTTCGTATCGACAGGAAGATCAGCCCCAGCATTTT
CASSSYRQEDQPQHF
>TRBD1|.|TRBV29-1|TRBJ1-1
TGCAGCGGGACAGGTTTGAACACTGAAGCTTTCTTT
CSGTGLNTEAFF
>TRBD2|.|TRBV2|TRBJ2-5
TGTGCCAGCAGGGAGGGGACTAGCGGATACCAAGAGACCCAGTACTTC
CASREGTSGYQETQYF
>TRBD2|.|TRBV9|TRBJ2-2
TGTGCCAGCAGCGTTGGGGGGGGCACCGGGGAGCTGTTTTTT
CASSVGGGTGELFF
>TRBD1|.|TRBV28|TRBJ2-5
TGTGCCAGCAACGGACAGGGGGGGACGGAGACCCAGTACTTC
CASNGQGGTETQYF
>.|.|TRBV6-6|TRBJ2-2
TGTGCCAGCAGTCAAATCACGAACACCGGGGAGCTGTTTTTT
CASSQITNTGELFF
>.|once|TRBV25-1|TRBJ1-1
TGTGCCAGCAGGCGGAGTCCCTCGAACACTGAAGCTTTCTTT
CASRRSPSNTEAFF
>.|.|TRBV5-6|TRBJ2-2
TGTGCCAGCAGCTCGGACCCCCGCGGGACCGGGGAGCTGTTTTTT
CASSSDPRGTGELFF
>TRBD2|.|TRBV29-1|TRBJ2-5
TGCAGCGTTGCCCCGGGGAGCGGGAGTCGTTTTGAGACCCAGTACTTC
CSVAPGSGSRFETQYF
>TRBD2|.|TRBV29-1|TRBJ2-1
TGCAGCATCGGAGGGACTAGCGGGAGTAGTAATGAGCAGTTCTTC
CSIGGTSGSSNEQFF
>.|.|TRBV4-1|TRBJ1-1
TGCGCCAGCAGCCAAGAACAGACGAACACTGAAGCTTTCTTT
CASSQEQTNTEAFF
>TRBD1|.|TRBV6-5|TRBJ2-1
TGTGCCAGCAGTTCACCGGGACAGGGGGGCAATGAGCAGTTCTTC
CASSSPGQGGNEQFF
>TRBD2|few|TRBV7-9|TRBJ2-5
TGTGCCAGCAGCCCAAAGCGACTAGCGGGAAGCCAAGAGACCCAGTACTTC
CASSPKRLAGSQETQYF
>.|.|TRBV29-1|TRBJ1-2
TGCAGCGTTGAGGACCGGGACACTGGATTCTATGGCTACACCTTC
CSVEDRDTGFYGYTF
>TRBD2|.|TRBV4-1|TRBJ2-7
TGCGCCAGCAGCCAAACTAGCGGGAGTGGGTCCTACGAGCAGTACTTC
CASSQTSGSGSYEQYF
>TRBD1|.|TRBV18|TRBJ2-1
TGTGCCAGCTCACTGGGGGACAGTGAGCAGTTCTTC
CASSLGDSEQFF
>.|.|TRBV11-2|TRBJ1-2
TGTGCCAGCAGTCGTAGGGGGAATGGCTACACCTTC
CASSRRGNGYTF
>.|.|TRBV18|TRBJ2-5
TGTGCCAGCTCACCAAACGCGGGAGAGACCCAGTACTTC
CASSPNAGETQYF
>TRBD2|.|TRBV5-1|TRBJ2-7
TGCGCCAGCAGCTTGGTTTTGGCGGGAGCCCGCGAGCAGTACTTC
CASSLVLAGAREQYF
>TRBD1|.|TRBV28|TRBJ1-1
TGTGCCAGCAGGAAGACAGGGGGCGCGAGGAACACTGAAGCTTTCTTT
CASRKTGGARNTEAFF
>.|.|TRBV28|TRBJ2-7
TGTGCCAGCAGTCCCCACAGGTACGAGCAGTACTTC
CASSPHRYEQYF
>TRBD1|.|TRBV28|TRBJ1-2
TGTGCCAGCAGTCGTCAGGGGGGAGCGCTCGGCTACACCTTC
CASSRQGGALGYTF
>.|.|TRBV9|TRBJ2-7
TGTGCCAGCAGCGTAGGGAATATAGCGTTTTCCTACGAGCAGTACTTC
CASSVGNIAFSYEQYF
>TRBD2|.|TRBV6-5|TRBJ2-7
TGTGCCAGCAGTTACTCTTGGGGTTCTAGCGGCTACGAGCAGTACTTC
CASSYSWGSSGYEQYF
>.|.|TRBV7-9|TRBJ2-7
TGTGCCAGCAGCCCTGCGACTAGCTACGAGCAGTACTTC
CASSPATSYEQYF
>.|.|TRBV5-1|TRBJ1-2
TGCGCCAGCAGCTTGGAAGGCGCGGGCCACTATGGCTACACCTTC
CASSLEGAGHYGYTF
>.|.|TRBV30|TRBJ2-3
TGTGCCTGGAGTGCTCGCACAGATACGCAGTATTTT
CAWSARTDTQYF
>.|once|TRBV13|TRBJ2-7
TGTGCCAGCAGCTTAGGTCAGGCCCACGAGCAGTACTTC
CASSLGQAHEQYF
>TRBD1|once|TRBV28|TRBJ2-3
TGTGCCAGCAGTCCCGCGGCCGGGACAGGCCACCCGGGGAGCACAGATACGCAGTATTTT
CASSPAAGTGHPGSTDTQYF
>TRBD1|once|TRBV29-1|TRBJ1-1
TGCAGCGTTGGGTGGACAGGGGACGATGAAGCTTTCTTT
CSVGWTGDDEAFF
>.|.|TRBV28|TRBJ2-2
TGTGCCAGCAGTTTGGGGCAGCTGAACACCGGGGAGCTGTTTTTT
CASSLGQLNTGELFF
>.|.|TRBV9|TRBJ2-3
TGTGCCAGCAGCGTAGGACTTAGCACAGATACGCAGTATTTT
CASSVGLSTDTQYF
>.|.|TRBV18|TRBJ1-3
TGTGCCAGCTCACCACCGCTTGGACAGCGAAACACCATATATTTT
CASSPPLGQRNTIYF
>.|.|TRBV21-1|TRBJ2-7
TGTGCCAGCAACCCTCCTAGGACTAGCGGAACCTCCTACGAGCAGTACTTC
CASNPPRTSGTSYEQYF
>.|.|TRBV7-2|TRBJ1-1
TGTGCCAGCAGCTTATCGGGGGGGAACACTGAAGCTTTCTTT
CASSLSGGNTEAFF
>TRBD1|.|TRBV30|TRBJ2-7
TGTGCCTGGAGTCCGCAGGGGGACGCCGAGCAGTACTTC
CAWSPQGDAEQYF